The T cell receptor (beta chain) under discussion was sequenced for a study of blood T cells in healthy people across ages. Germline CDR1 SEHNR, CDR2 FQNEAQ (reference sequence). This CDR3 has 16 residues. Alongside a J-beta primer mix, a sample-barcoded 5' primer served in a second PCR lasting about 7 to 12 cycles. A single record per CDR3 protein comes from TCRdb applying MiXCR to the 5' RACE reads. The sample yields 1.5 million to 1.9 million distinct CDR3 sequences, roughly 43% seen once. Turning to this clonotype: One junction end does not reproduce the germline sequence, and a read error may be involved.

The clonotype comes from a woman between 18 and 29 years old in good health. This rearrangement joins TRBV7-9 to TRBJ2-3, with 13 bases matching TRBD2. Sequenced: blood. Here the CDR3 reads CASSVGLAGSIDTQYF. The CDR3 DNA reads TGTGCCAGCAGCGTGGGACTAGCGGGGAGCATAGATACGCAGTATTTT.